This is a list of T cell receptor beta chains from one sample in a study of cytomegalovirus exposure and HLA in healthy donors. TCRdb's table, derived via immunoSEQ multiplex PCR, lists solely in-frame clones and lacks some. The ten top clones account for approximately 1.6%, within a sample of about 130,000 clones. Sequencing input: PBMCs. These receptors came from a man aged 18 to 35 in good health and CMV-seronegative. The CDR3 runs from the conserved cysteine through the conserved F or W. Fields, in order: V gene, D gene, J gene, CDR3 protein, CDR3 DNA. The D gene is left open where the match is weak.

>TRBV18|TRBD1|TRBJ1-1
CASSPRTGGGTEAFF
TGTGCCAGCTCTCCTCGGACAGGCGGTGGGACTGAAGCTTTCTTT
>TRBV28|-|TRBJ2-1
CASSRGSTEQFF
TGTGCCAGCAGTCGAGGTTCAACTGAGCAGTTCTTC
>TRBV29-1|TRBD1|TRBJ1-5
CSVGQGLSNQPQHF
TGCAGCGTCGGACAGGGTCTGAGCAATCAGCCCCAGCATTTT
>TRBV5-1|TRBD1|TRBJ2-7
CASSLDGTGGYEQYF
TGCGCCAGCAGCTTGGACGGGACAGGGGGGTACGAGCAGTACTTC
>TRBV6-5|-|TRBJ2-7
CATSRQPEYEQYF
TGTGCCACCTCCAGACAGCCCGAGTACGAGCAGTACTTC
>TRBV29-1|TRBD1|TRBJ2-5
CSVQRTGGRQETQYF
TGCAGCGTCCAGCGGACAGGGGGCCGGCAAGAGACCCAGTACTTC
>TRBV29-1|-|TRBJ2-3
CSAGAGTTDTQYF
TGCAGCGCTGGGGCGGGGACCACAGATACGCAGTATTTT
>TRBV29-1|-|TRBJ1-4
CSVEDRGGAHEKLFF
TGCAGCGTTGAAGATCGGGGGGGCGCGCACGAAAAACTGTTTTTT
>TRBV4-3|-|TRBJ1-6
CASSHGRSRHGTSPLHF
TGCGCCAGCAGCCACGGAAGATCAAGACATGGTACTTCACCCCTCCACTTT
>TRBV9|TRBD1|TRBJ2-1
CASSVYIPGQADSYNEQFF
TGTGCCAGCAGCGTGTATATCCCGGGACAGGCCGACTCCTACAATGAGCAGTTCTTC
>TRBV27|-|TRBJ1-1
CASSLTDTNTEAFF
TGTGCCAGCAGTTTAACAGACACGAACACTGAAGCTTTCTTT
>TRBV7-7|TRBD2|TRBJ2-7
CASSPLGSGSRQEYF
TGTGCTAGCAGCCCCCTAGGAAGCGGGAGTCGGCAGGAGTACTTC
>TRBV5-4|-|TRBJ1-3
CASSQNRGLSSGNTIYF
TGTGCCAGCAGTCAAAACCGGGGACTAAGCTCTGGAAACACCATATATTTT
>TRBV27|-|TRBJ2-1
CASSLNSGHFINEQFF
TGTGCCAGCAGTTTAAATTCCGGACACTTTATAAATGAGCAGTTCTTC
>TRBV28|TRBD1|TRBJ1-3
CASSAPTGASGNTIYF
TGTGCCAGCAGCGCACCCACAGGGGCCTCTGGAAACACCATATATTTT
>TRBV10-3|TRBD2|TRBJ2-3
CASSSGTSTDTQYF
TGTGCCTCTTCGAGCGGGACTAGCACAGATACGCAGTATTTT
>TRBV5-3|-|TRBJ1-5
CARSFGVSQPQHF
TGTGCCAGAAGCTTCGGGGTCTCTCAGCCCCAGCATTTT
>TRBV10-3|TRBD2|TRBJ2-2
CAIRRQTSGSNTGELFF
TGTGCCATCAGGAGACAGACTAGCGGGAGCAACACCGGGGAGCTGTTTTTT
>TRBV28|-|TRBJ1-2
CAGSSGHPTIKNYGYTF
TGTGCCGGCAGTTCGGGACACCCGACCATCAAGAACTATGGCTACACCTTC
>TRBV11-3|-|TRBJ2-2
CASTFRAGGELFF
TGTGCCAGCACCTTCCGCGCGGGGGGGGAGCTGTTTTTT
>TRBV7-2|-|TRBJ1-5
CASSLRGGPNQPQHF
TGTGCCAGCAGCTTACGGGGGGGCCCCAATCAGCCCCAGCATTTT
>TRBV19|TRBD2|TRBJ2-3
CASSPPSGGTDTQYF
TGTGCCAGTAGTCCACCTAGCGGGGGCACAGATACGCAGTATTTT
>TRBV9|-|TRBJ1-2
CASSVDRSNYGYTF
TGTGCCAGCAGCGTAGACAGGAGCAACTATGGCTACACCTTC
>TRBV15|TRBD2|TRBJ2-3
CATSRDSQREADTQYF
TGTGCCACCAGCAGAGATAGCCAGCGGGAAGCAGATACGCAGTATTTT
>TRBV7-3|-|TRBJ2-1
CASSFGGYNEQFF
TGTGCCAGCAGCTTCGGAGGGTACAATGAGCAGTTCTTC
>TRBV27|TRBD1|TRBJ2-7
CASRWNAGTASSYEQYF
TGTGCCAGCAGATGGAACGCCGGGACAGCGAGCTCCTACGAGCAGTACTTC
>TRBV6-5|-|TRBJ1-2
CASTSTGAVSF
TGTGCCAGCACCTCGACAGGAGCGGTATCCTTC
>TRBV6-1|-|TRBJ2-7
CASSEYSSGLPYEQYF
TGTGCCAGCAGTGAATATTCATCAGGGCTCCCCTACGAGCAGTACTTC
>TRBV5-4|-|TRBJ2-7
CASSARDYEQYF
TGTGCCAGCAGCGCCAGGGACTACGAGCAGTACTTC
>TRBV27|-|TRBJ1-6
CASSLSMRDPNSPLHF
TGTGCCAGCAGTTTATCAATGCGGGACCCTAATTCACCCCTCCACTTT
>TRBV7-2|-|TRBJ1-6
CASSLGDRKHSPLHF
TGTGCCAGCAGCTTAGGAGACAGAAAACATTCACCCCTCCACTTT
>TRBV6-6|-|TRBJ1-5
CASRITGLRAQHF
TGTGCCAGCAGAATTACAGGCCTTAGAGCCCAGCATTTT
>TRBV28|TRBD1|TRBJ2-3
CASSSRGQGISDTQYF
TGTGCCAGCAGTTCTCGGGGACAGGGTATCTCAGATACGCAGTATTTT
>TRBV6-5|-|TRBJ1-2
CASSYGQSYGYTF
TGTGCCAGCAGTTACGGACAGAGCTATGGCTACACCTTC
>TRBV10-1|TRBD2|TRBJ2-7
CVTPWGGSTISEQYF
TGCGTCACCCCGTGGGGGGGTTCAACGATCTCCGAGCAGTACTTC
>TRBV9|TRBD2|TRBJ2-2
CASSVATSGRGNTGELFF
TGTGCCAGCAGCGTAGCTACTAGCGGGAGAGGGAACACCGGGGAGCTGTTTTTT
>TRBV30|-|TRBJ2-6
CAWEGLSTSGANVLTF
TGTGCCTGGGAAGGACTATCTACCTCTGGGGCCAACGTCCTGACTTTC
>TRBV6-6|-|TRBJ1-2
CASSSQGRENGYTF
TGTGCCAGCAGTTCCCAGGGGAGAGAAAATGGCTACACCTTC
>TRBV7-3|-|TRBJ2-7
CASSLKGVQNEQYF
TGTGCCAGCAGCTTAAAGGGGGTGCAGAACGAGCAGTACTTC
>TRBV25-1|-|TRBJ2-1
CASSEQGYSYNEQFF
TGTGCCAGCAGTGAACAGGGTTACTCCTACAATGAGCAGTTCTTC
>TRBV7-9|-|TRBJ2-7
CASSSRLGPYEQYF
TGTGCCAGCAGCTCCCGACTAGGACCCTACGAGCAGTACTTC
>TRBV5-1|TRBD1|TRBJ1-4
CASSFRGQSEKLFF
TGCGCCAGCAGCTTCAGGGGGCAGAGTGAAAAACTGTTTTTT
>TRBV25-1|TRBD1|TRBJ1-2
CASSLGQGAYYGYTF
TGTGCCAGCAGCCTAGGACAGGGGGCATACTATGGCTACACCTTC
>TRBV11-2|-|TRBJ2-3
CASNDGGSTDTQYF
TGTGCCAGCAATGACGGGGGATCCACAGATACGCAGTATTTT
>TRBV5-1|-|TRBJ2-7
CASSLAAGTYEQYF
TGCGCCAGCAGCTTGGCGGCGGGGACCTACGAGCAGTACTTC
>TRBV10-3|TRBD1|TRBJ1-2
CAISEFGTGYGYTF
TGTGCCATCAGTGAGTTCGGGACAGGGTATGGCTACACCTTC
>TRBV7-8|TRBD1|TRBJ2-2
CASAPTGSYTGELFF
TGTGCCAGCGCGCCGACAGGGAGCTACACCGGGGAGCTGTTTTTT
>TRBV19|-|TRBJ1-5
CASSITGNNQPQHF
TGTGCCAGTAGTATAACAGGGAACAATCAGCCCCAGCATTTT
>TRBV27|TRBD1|TRBJ1-6
CASSLSPGQGNSPLHF
TGTGCCAGCAGTTTATCGCCGGGACAGGGGAATTCACCCCTCCACTTT